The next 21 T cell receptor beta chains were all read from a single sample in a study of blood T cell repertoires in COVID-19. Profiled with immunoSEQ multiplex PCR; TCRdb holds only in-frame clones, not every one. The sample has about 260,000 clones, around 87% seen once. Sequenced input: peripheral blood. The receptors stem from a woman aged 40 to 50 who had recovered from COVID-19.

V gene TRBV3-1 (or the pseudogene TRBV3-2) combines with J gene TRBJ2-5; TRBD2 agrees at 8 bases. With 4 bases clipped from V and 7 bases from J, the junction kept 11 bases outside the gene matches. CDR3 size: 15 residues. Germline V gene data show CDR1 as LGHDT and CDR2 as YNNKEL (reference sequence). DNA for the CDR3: TGTGCCAGCAGCCGCCCAGCGGGGGCCCCTAGGACCCAGTACTTC. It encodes CASSRPAGAPRTQYF.

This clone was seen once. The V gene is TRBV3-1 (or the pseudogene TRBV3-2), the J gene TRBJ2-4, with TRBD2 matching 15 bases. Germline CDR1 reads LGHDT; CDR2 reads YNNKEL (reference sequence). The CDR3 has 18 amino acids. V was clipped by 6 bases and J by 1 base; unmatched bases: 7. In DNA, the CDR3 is TGTGCCAGCAGTCCGGGACTAGCGGGGGGATTCGCCAAAAACATTCAGTACTTC. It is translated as CASSPGLAGGFAKNIQYF.

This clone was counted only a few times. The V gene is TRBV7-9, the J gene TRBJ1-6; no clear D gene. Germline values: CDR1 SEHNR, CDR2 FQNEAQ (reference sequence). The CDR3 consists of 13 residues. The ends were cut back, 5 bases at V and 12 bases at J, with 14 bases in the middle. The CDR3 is CASSRNSVQPLHF. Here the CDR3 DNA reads TGTGCCAGCAGCAGAAACAGTGTGCAACCCCTCCACTTT.

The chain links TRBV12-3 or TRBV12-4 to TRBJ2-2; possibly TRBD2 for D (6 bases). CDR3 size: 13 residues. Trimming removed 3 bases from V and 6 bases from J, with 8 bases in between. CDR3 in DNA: TGTGCCAGCAGTTTTAGGGAGGCCGGGGAGCTGTTTTTT. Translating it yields CASSFREAGELFF.

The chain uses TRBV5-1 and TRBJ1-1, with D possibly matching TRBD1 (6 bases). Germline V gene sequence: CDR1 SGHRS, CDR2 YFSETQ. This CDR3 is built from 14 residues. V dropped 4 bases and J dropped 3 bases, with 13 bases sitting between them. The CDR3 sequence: CASSPTGSDTEAFF. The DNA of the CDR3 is TGCGCCAGCAGCCCTACAGGGAGTGACACTGAAGCTTTCTTT.

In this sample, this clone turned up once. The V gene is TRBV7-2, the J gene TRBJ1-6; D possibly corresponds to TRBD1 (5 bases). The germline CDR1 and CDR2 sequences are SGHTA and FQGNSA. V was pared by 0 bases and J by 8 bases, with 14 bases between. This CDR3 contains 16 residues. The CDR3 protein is CASSLANRFMDSPLHF. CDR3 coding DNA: TGTGCCAGCAGCTTAGCGAACAGGTTTATGGATTCACCCCTCCACTTT.

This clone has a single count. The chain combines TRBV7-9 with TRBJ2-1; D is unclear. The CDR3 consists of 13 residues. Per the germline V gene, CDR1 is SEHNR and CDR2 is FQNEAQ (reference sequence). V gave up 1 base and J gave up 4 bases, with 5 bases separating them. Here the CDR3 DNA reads TGTGCCAGCAGCTTAGATGTATACAATGAGCAGTTCTTC. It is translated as CASSLDVYNEQFF.

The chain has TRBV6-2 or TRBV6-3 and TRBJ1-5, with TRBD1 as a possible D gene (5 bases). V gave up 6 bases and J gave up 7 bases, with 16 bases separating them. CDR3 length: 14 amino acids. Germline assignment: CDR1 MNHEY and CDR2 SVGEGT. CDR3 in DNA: TGTGCCAGCAGCAGTGCGGGGGGGAGGCAGCCCCAGCATTTT. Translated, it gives CASSSAGGRQPQHF.

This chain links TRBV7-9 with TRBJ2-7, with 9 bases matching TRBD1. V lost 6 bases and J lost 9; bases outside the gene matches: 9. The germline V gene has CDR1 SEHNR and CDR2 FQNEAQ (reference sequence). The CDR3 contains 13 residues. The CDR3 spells CASSFTGGHAQYF. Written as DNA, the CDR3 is TGTGCCAGCAGTTTCACAGGGGGCCATGCGCAGTACTTC.

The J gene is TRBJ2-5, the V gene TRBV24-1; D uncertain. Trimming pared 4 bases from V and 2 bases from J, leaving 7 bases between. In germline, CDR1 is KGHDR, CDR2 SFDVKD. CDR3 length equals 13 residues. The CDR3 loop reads CATSDWQQETQYF. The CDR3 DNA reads TGTGCCACCAGTGACTGGCAGCAAGAGACCCAGTACTTC.

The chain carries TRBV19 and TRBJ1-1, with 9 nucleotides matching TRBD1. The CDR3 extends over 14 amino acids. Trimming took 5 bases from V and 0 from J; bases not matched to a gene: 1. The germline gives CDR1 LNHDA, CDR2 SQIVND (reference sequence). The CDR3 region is CASSRDRVNTEAFF. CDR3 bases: TGTGCCAGTAGTCGGGACAGGGTGAACACTGAAGCTTTCTTT.

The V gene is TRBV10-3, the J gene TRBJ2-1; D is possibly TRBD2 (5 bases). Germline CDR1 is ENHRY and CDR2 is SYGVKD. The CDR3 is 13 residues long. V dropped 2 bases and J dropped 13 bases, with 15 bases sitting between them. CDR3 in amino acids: CAISEPPRRIQFF. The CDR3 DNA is TGTGCCATCAGTGAGCCTCCTAGGAGGATTCAGTTCTTC.

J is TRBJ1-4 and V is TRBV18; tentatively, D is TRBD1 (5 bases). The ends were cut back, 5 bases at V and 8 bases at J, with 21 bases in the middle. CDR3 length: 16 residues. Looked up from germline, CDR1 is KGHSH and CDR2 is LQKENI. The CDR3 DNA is TGTGCCAGCTCAGCGAACAGGAGGGAGGGAGAGGAAAAACTGTTTTTT. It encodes CASSANRREGEEKLFF.

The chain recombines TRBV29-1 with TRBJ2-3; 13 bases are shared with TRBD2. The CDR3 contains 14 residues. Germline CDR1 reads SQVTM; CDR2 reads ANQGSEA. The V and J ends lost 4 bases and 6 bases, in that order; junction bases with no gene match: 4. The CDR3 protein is CSVGGTSGADTQYF. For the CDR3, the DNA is TGCAGCGTTGGTGGGACTAGCGGGGCCGATACGCAGTATTTT.

The DNA of the CDR3 is TGTGCCAGCAGCCCCCGGACAGGGATGAGCAATCAGCCCCAGCATTTT. It yields the protein CASSPRTGMSNQPQHF. The chain has TRBV7-6 and TRBJ1-5, with 8 positions matching TRBD1. Looked up from germline, CDR1 is SGHVS and CDR2 is FNYEAQ. This CDR3 is built from 16 residues. The V segment lost 5 bases and the J segment 1 base; nucleotides outside the gene matches: 7.

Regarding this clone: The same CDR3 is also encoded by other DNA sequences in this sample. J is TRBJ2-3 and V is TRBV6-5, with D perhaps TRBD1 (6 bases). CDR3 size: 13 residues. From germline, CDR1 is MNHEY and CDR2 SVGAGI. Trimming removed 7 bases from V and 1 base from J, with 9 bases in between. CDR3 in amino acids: CASIRQGTDTQYF. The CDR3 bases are TGTGCCAGCATTCGACAGGGCACAGATACGCAGTATTTT.

The DNA for the CDR3 is TGTGCCAGCAGCCAGGGACAGGCGTTGGATGGCTACACCTTC. Translated: CASSQGQALDGYTF. The chain uses TRBV5-4 and TRBJ1-2; 8 positions match TRBD1. This CDR3 comprises 14 residues. The ends lost 4 bases at V and 6 bases at J; junction bases unmatched: 8. Germline V gene lookup returns CDR1 SGHNT and CDR2 YYREEE (reference sequence).

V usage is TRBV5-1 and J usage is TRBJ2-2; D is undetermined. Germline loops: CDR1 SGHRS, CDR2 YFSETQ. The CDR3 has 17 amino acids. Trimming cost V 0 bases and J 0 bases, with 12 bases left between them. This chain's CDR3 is CASSLAQANANTGELFF. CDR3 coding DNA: TGCGCCAGCAGCTTGGCCCAGGCGAACGCGAACACCGGGGAGCTGTTTTTT. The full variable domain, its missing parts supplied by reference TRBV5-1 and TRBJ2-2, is KAGVTQTPRYLIKTRGQQVTLSCSPISGHRSVSWYQQTPGQGLQFLFEYFSETQRNKGNFPGRFSGRQFSNSRSEMNVSTLELGDSALYLCASSLAQANANTGELFFGEGSRLTVL.

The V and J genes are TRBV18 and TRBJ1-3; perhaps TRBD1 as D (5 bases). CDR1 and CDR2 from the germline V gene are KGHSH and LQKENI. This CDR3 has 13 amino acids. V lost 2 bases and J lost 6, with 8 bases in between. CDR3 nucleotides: TGTGCCAGCTCACCAGGGGCGGCAAACACCATATATTTT. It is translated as CASSPGAANTIYF.

The chain's CDR3 is CASSLYPGEGNGYTF. In DNA, the CDR3 is TGTGCCAGCAGTCTTTACCCGGGGGAGGGGAATGGCTACACCTTC. The chain couples TRBV27 to TRBJ1-2, with D possibly matching TRBD1 (5 bases). Per the germline V gene, CDR1 is MNHEY and CDR2 is SMNVEV (reference sequence). The CDR3 has 15 residues. V lost 5 bases and J 6 bases, leaving 19 bases between the germline ends.

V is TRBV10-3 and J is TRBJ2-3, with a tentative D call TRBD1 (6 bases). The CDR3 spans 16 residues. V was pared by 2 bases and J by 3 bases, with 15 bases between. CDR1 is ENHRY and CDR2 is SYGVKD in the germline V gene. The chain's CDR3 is CAISEPQGRGTDTQYF. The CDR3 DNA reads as TGTGCCATCAGTGAGCCGCAGGGCAGGGGTACAGATACGCAGTATTTT.